This TCR beta chain is from a study of cytomegalovirus exposure and HLA in healthy donors. Points from the study as a whole: Several V segments, TRBV6-2 and TRBV6-3 among them, could not be told apart and were dropped. An apparent linkage of common viral pathogens to several of the most significant clusters emerged in a later analysis.

Germline V gives CDR1 SNHLY, CDR2 FYNNEI. The length of the CDR3 is 17 residues. The ends lost 4 bases at V and 0 bases at J; junction bases unmatched: 4. Concerning this clone: Its antigen remains unidentified.

The PCR ran on 60 Vbeta and 13 Jbeta primers. Measured with immunoSEQ multiplex PCR; TCRdb has only the in-frame clones, and not every one. The sample includes 150,000 to 200,000 clones, 65% to 80% of them seen just once. This sequence joins TRBV2 and TRBJ1-6; 9 nucleotides line up with TRBD1. The specimen sequenced was PBMCs. This receptor was obtained from a man younger than 35 in good health and CMV-seropositive. The CDR3 bases are TGTGCCAGCAGTGGATCGACAGGGGGCTCCTATAATTCACCCCTCCACTTT. Its translation is CASSGSTGGSYNSPLHF.